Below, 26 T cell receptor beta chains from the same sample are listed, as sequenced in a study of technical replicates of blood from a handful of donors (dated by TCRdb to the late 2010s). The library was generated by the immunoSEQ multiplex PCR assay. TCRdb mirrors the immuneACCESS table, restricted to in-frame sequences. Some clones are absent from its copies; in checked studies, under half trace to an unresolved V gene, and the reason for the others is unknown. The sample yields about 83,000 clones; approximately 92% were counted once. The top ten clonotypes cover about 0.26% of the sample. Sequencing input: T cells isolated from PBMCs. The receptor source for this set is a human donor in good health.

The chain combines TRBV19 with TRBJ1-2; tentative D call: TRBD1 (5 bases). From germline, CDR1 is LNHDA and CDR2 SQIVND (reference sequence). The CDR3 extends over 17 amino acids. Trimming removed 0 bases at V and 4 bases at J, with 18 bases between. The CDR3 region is CASSIDRYPDRSYGYTF. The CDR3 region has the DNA TGTGCCAGTAGTATAGATCGCTACCCTGACAGATCCTATGGCTACACCTTC.

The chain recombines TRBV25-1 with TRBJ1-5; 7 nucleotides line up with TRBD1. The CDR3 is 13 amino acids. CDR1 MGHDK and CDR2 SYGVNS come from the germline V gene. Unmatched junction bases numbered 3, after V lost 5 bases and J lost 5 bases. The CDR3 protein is CASSTGVYQPQHF. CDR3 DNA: TGTGCCAGCAGTACAGGGGTTTATCAGCCCCAGCATTTT.

CDR3 protein: CASSQVAGGQETQYF. The CDR3 nucleotides are TGCGCCAGCAGCCAGGTAGCGGGGGGCCAAGAGACCCAGTACTTC. This chain uses TRBV4-1 with TRBJ2-5, with 10 bases fitting TRBD2. From germline, CDR1 is MGHRA and CDR2 YSYEKL. V shed 3 bases, J shed 1 base, and the junction held 2 bases outside the gene matches. The CDR3 sequence is 15 residues long.

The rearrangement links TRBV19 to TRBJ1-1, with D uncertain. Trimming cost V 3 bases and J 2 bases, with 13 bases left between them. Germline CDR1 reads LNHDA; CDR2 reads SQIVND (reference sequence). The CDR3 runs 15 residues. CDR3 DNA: TGTGCCAGTAGTATGTACCCAAGAGAAAACACTGAAGCTTTCTTT. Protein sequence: CASSMYPRENTEAFF.

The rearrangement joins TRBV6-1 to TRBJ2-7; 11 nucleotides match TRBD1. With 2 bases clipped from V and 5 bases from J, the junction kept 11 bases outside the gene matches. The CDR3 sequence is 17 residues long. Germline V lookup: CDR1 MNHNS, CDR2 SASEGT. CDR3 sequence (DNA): TGTGCCAGCAGTGAATCGCGGCGGGACAGGGGGTTCGACGAGCAGTACTTC. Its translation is CASSESRRDRGFDEQYF.

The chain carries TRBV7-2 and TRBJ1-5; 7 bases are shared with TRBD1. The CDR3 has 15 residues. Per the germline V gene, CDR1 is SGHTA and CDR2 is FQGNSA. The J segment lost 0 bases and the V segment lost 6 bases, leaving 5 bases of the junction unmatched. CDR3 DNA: TGTGCCAGCAGGGCGGGACAGTTTAGCAATCAGCCCCAGCATTTT. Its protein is CASRAGQFSNQPQHF.

This chain's CDR3 is CASSLQGFMDDEQFF. DNA for the CDR3: TGTGCCAGTAGCCTCCAGGGTTTCATGGACGATGAGCAGTTCTTC. V usage is TRBV19 and J usage is TRBJ2-1; D is possibly TRBD1 (5 bases). The germline gives CDR1 LNHDA, CDR2 SQIVND (reference sequence). There are 15 residues in the CDR3. V was clipped by 6 bases and J by 8 bases, with 20 bases between them. The full variable domain, completed using reference TRBV19 and TRBJ2-1, is DGGITQSPKYLFRKEGQNVTLSCEQNLNHDAMYWYRQDPGQGLRLIYYSQIVNDFQKGDIAEGYSVSREKKESFPLTVTSAQKNPTAFYLCASSLQGFMDDEQFFGPGTRLTVL.

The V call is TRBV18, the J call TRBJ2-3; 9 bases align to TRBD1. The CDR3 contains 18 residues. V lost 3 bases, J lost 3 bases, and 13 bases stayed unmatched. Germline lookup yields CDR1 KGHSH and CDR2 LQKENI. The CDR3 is CASSPADPDRGITDTQYF. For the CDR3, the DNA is TGTGCCAGCTCACCGGCCGACCCGGACAGGGGTATTACAGATACGCAGTATTTT. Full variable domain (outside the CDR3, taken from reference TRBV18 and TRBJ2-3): NAGVMQNPRHLVRRRGQEARLRCSPMKGHSHVYWYRQLPEEGLKFMVYLQKENIIDESGMPKERFSAEFPKEGPSILRIQQVVRGDSAAYFCASSPADPDRGITDTQYFGPGTRLTVL.

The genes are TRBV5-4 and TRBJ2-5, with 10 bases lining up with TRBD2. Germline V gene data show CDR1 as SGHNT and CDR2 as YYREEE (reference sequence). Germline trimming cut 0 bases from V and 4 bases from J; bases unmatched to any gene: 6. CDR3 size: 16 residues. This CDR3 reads CASSLVLAGRRETQYF. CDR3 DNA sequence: TGTGCCAGCAGCTTGGTACTAGCGGGGAGGCGAGAGACCCAGTACTTC.

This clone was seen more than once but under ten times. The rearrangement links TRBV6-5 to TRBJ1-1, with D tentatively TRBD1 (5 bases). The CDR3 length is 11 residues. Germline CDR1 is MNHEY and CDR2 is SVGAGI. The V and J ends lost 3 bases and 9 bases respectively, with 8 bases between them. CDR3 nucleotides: TGTGCCAGCAGTTATAGGACAAAAGCTTTCTTT. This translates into CASSYRTKAFF.

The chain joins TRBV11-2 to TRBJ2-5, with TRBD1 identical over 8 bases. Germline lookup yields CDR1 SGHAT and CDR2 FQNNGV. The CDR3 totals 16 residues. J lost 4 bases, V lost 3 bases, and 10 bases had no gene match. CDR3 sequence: CASSFEFGRGLETQYF. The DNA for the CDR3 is TGTGCCAGCAGCTTCGAGTTCGGCAGGGGGCTAGAGACCCAGTACTTC.

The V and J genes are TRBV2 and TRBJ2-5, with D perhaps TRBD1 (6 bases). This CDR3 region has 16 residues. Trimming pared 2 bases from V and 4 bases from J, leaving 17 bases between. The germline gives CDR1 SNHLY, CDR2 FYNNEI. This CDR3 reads CASSEWEGGVGETQYF. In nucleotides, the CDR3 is TGTGCCAGCAGTGAATGGGAAGGGGGAGTCGGAGAGACCCAGTACTTC.

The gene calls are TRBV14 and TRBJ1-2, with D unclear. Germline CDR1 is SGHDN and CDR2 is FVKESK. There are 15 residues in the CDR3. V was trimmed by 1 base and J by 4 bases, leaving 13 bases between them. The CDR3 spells CASSQVSGVGYGYTF. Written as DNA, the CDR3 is TGTGCCAGCAGCCAAGTTTCCGGGGTGGGCTATGGCTACACCTTC. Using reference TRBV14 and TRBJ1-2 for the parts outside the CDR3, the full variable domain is EAGVTQFPSHSVIEKGQTVTLRCDPISGHDNLYWYRRVMGKEIKFLLHFVKESKQDESGMPNNRFLAERTGGTYSTLKVQPAELEDSGVYFCASSQVSGVGYGYTFGSGTRLTVV.

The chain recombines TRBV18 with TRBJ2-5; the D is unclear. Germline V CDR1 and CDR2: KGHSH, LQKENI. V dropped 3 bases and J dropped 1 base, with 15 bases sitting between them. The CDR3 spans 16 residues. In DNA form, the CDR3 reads TGTGCCAGCTCACCGTTGGTGTCGGAGTTCCAAGAGACCCAGTACTTC. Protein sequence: CASSPLVSEFQETQYF.

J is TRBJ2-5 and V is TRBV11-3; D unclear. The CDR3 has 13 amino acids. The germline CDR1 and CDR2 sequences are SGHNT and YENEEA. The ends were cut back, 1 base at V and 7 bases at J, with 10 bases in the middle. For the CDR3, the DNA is TGTGCCAGCAGCTTAGTAACACCGGGGACCCAGTACTTC. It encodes CASSLVTPGTQYF.

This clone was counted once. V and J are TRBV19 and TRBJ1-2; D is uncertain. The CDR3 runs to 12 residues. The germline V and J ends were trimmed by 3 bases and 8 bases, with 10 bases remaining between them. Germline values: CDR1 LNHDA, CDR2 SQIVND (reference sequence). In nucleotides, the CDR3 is TGTGCCAGTAGTATCGGTCAGGCCGGCTACACCTTC. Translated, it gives CASSIGQAGYTF.

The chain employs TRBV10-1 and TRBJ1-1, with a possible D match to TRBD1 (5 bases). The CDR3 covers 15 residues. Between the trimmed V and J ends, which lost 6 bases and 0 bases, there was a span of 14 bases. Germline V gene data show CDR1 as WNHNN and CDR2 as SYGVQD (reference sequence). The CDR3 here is CASRPGSGMNTEAFF. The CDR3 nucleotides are TGCGCCAGCAGACCAGGGTCCGGAATGAACACTGAAGCTTTCTTT.

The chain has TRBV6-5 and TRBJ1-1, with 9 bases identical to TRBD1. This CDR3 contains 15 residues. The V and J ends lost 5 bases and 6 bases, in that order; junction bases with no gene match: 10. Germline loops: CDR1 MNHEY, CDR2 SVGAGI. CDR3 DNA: TGTGCCAGCAGTACTTCAACAGGGGGCTTCGCTGAAGCTTTCTTT. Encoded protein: CASSTSTGGFAEAFF.

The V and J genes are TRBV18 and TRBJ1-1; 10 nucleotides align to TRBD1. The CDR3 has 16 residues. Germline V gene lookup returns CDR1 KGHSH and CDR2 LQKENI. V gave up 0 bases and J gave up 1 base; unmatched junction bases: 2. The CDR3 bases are TGTGCCAGCTCACCACCCGGGACAGGGGAGAACACTGAAGCTTTCTTT. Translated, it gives CASSPPGTGENTEAFF.

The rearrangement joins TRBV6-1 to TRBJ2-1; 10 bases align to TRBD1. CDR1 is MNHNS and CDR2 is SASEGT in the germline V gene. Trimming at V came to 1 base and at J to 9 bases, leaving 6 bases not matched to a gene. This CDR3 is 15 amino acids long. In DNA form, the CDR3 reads TGTGCCAGCAGTGAAGTCAGGACAGGGGGGGGTGAGCAGTTCTTC. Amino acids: CASSEVRTGGGEQFF.

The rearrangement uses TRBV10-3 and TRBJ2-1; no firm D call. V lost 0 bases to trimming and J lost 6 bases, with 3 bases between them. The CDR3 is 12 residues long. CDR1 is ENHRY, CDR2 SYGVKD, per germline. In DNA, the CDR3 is TGTGCCATCAGTGAGTCCGGCAATGAGCAGTTCTTC. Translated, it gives CAISESGNEQFF.

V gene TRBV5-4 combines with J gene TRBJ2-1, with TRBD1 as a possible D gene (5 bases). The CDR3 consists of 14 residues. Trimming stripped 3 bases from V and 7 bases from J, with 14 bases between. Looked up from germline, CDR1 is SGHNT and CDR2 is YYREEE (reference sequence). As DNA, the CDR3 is TGTGCCAGCAGCTCCCTGCAGGGTGGGAATGAGCAGTTCTTC. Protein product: CASSSLQGGNEQFF.

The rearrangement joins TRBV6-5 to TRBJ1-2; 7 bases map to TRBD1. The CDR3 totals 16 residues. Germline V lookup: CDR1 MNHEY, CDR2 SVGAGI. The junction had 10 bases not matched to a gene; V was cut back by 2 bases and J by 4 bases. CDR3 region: CASSYARGQVRYGYTF. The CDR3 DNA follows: TGTGCCAGCAGTTACGCGAGGGGGCAGGTCCGCTATGGCTACACCTTC.

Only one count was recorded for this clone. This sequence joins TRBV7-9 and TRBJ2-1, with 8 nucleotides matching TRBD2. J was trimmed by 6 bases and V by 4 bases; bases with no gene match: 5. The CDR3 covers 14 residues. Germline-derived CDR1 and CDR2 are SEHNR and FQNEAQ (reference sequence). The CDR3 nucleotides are TGTGCCAGCAGCTCGGGGGGGTCATTCAATGAGCAGTTCTTC. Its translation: CASSSGGSFNEQFF.

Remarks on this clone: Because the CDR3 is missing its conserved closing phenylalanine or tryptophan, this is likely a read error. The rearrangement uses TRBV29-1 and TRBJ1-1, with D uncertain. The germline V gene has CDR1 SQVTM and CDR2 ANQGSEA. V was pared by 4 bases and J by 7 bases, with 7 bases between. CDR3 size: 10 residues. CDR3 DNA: TGCAGCGTTGTAGCGGGTGAAGCTTTCCTT. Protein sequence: CSVVAGEAFL.

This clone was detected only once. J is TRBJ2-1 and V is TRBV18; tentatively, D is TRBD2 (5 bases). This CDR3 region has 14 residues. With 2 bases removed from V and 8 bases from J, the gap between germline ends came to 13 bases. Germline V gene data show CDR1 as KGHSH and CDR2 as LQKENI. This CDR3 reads CASSPNPGWDEQFF. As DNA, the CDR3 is TGTGCCAGCTCACCAAATCCGGGGTGGGATGAGCAGTTCTTC.